This T cell receptor beta chain was sequenced in a study of shared clonotypes between healthy human individuals. Study results and caveats: Sharing across four donors was seen in 4% to 6.5% of naive CD4 clonotypes.

Per the original methods: ImmunoSEQ output held junction-only sequences without quality scores, so filtering differed. Method: immunoSEQ multiplex PCR; TCRdb's copy keeps in-frame clones and lacks some. The V and J calls and clone size come from that table; D and trimming were worked out from the DNA. The sample yields around 1.4 million clones, 98% to 99% seen once. Details on this clone: Its antigen is unidentified.

Investigators divided CD4+ cells into CD45RA+ naive and CD45RA-negative memory subsets. Trimming took off 7 bases at V and 7 bases at J, with 4 bases between the two ends. The CDR3 has 8 residues. Germline V gene data show CDR1 as SQVTM and CDR2 as ANQGSEA. Specimen: naive CD4+ T cells sorted from blood. As for subset: CD45RA+ positively selected. The chain carries TRBV29-1 and TRBJ2-5; no definite D call. The receptor's source is a man younger than 45 in good health. For the CDR3, the DNA is TGCAGCGCCGGGACCCAGTACTTC. Translating it yields CSAGTQYF.